Below, one TCR beta chain is given with its context. Method: immunoSEQ multiplex PCR; TCRdb's copy keeps in-frame clones and lacks some. The sample lists 60,000 to 80,000 clones, around four fifths occurring once. These data are taken from a study of cytomegalovirus exposure and HLA in healthy donors. From germline, CDR1 is SNHLY and CDR2 FYNNEI. Trimming took off 1 base at V and 0 bases at J, with 13 bases between the two ends. This CDR3 has 17 residues. The chain employs TRBV2 and TRBJ2-1; a weak D match, TRBD2 (5 bases). The sequenced sample consisted of PBMCs. The receptor was isolated from a man aged 30 to 45 in good health and CMV-seronegative. The CDR3 here is CASSEGTLTSSYNEQFF. As DNA, the CDR3 is TGTGCCAGCAGTGAAGGGACTCTTACCAGCTCCTACAATGAGCAGTTCTTC.